This T cell receptor beta chain was sequenced for a study of OX40 agonist ivuxolimab in advanced cancers. Systemic immunosuppression or a history of autoimmune disease excluded patients. Note on this clone: Antigen unknown.

Assay used: immunoSEQ multiplex PCR; TCRdb lists only in-frame clones, some missing. Among 69,000 or so clones, roughly 88% were seen once, and the ten largest hold under 0.7%. Study conclusions and caveats: It was not determined which antigens were specifically recognized by the peripheral T cells that had undergone clonal expansion.

Germline CDR1 is SGHRS and CDR2 is YFSETQ. This CDR3 has 15 amino acids. Trimming removed 2 bases from V and 4 bases from J; junction bases left unmatched: 2. This chain links TRBV5-1 with TRBJ2-2; 10 bases agree with TRBD1. The TCR was taken from an adult with an advanced solid tumor such as melanoma, head and neck, liver or kidney cancer. Source: CD4+ or CD8+ T cells sorted from blood, taken in a trial of the OX40 agonist ivuxolimab. CDR3 region: CASSFRTGGTGELFF. The CDR3 DNA is TGCGCCAGCAGCTTCCGGACAGGGGGCACCGGGGAGCTGTTTTTT.